This T cell receptor (beta chain) was documented in a study of cytomegalovirus exposure and HLA in healthy donors. Study-wide background: Of the donors genotyped, approximately 430 in all, 65% to 90% fell in the Caucasian-associated ancestry cluster. The study's findings and limits: A later analysis reportedly found fewer N-insertions in an Asian-associated ancestry cluster than the approximately 730-donor mean. The classifier, whose performance was assessed in both the original and validation cohorts, reportedly diagnosed cytomegalovirus status with high specificity and sensitivity. Among immune exposure information, only CMV serostatus was available.

PCR involved 60 Vbeta and 13 Jbeta primers. Generated by immunoSEQ multiplex PCR, the TCRdb table keeps only in-frame clones and is missing some. Of fewer than 150,000 clones in the sample, approximately 80% were seen once. This clone was counted once. Its matching antigen is unknown. The CDR3 is 14 amino acids. Germline CDR1 reads MDHEN; CDR2 reads SYDVKM. The junction had 9 bases not matched to a gene; V was cut back by 8 bases and J by 3 bases. The sequence came from a man aged 30 to 39 in good health and CMV-seronegative. The rearrangement uses TRBV28 and TRBJ1-1; 7 nucleotides match TRBD1. Sample: PBMCs. CDR3 nucleotides: TGTGCCAGCCAAGGGGACAGTGGGGACACTGAAGCTTTCTTT. It specifies CASQGDSGDTEAFF.